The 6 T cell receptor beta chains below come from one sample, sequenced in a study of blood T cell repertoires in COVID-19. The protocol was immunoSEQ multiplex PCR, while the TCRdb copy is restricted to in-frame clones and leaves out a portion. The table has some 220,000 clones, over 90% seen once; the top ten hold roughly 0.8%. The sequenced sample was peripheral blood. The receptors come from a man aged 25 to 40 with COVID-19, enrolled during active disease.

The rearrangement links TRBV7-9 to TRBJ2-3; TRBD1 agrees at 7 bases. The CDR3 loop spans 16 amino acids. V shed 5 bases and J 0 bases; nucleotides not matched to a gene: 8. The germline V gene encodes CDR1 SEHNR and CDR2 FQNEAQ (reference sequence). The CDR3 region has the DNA TGTGCCAGCAGCCAAGGGACAGTGTACAGCACAGATACGCAGTATTTT. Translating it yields CASSQGTVYSTDTQYF.

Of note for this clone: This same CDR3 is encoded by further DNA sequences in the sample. The CDR3 is CASSYRSSGNTIYF. The CDR3 DNA is TGTGCCAGCAGTTATCGGAGCTCTGGAAACACCATATATTTT. The chain combines TRBV6-5 with TRBJ1-3; D not certain. From germline, CDR1 is MNHEY and CDR2 SVGAGI. The CDR3 covers 14 residues. V was trimmed by 3 bases and J by 0 bases, leaving 6 bases between them.

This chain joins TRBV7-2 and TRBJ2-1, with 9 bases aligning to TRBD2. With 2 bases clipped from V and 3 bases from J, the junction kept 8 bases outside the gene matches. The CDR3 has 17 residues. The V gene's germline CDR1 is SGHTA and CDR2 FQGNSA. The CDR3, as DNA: TGTGCCAGCAGCTTACAGGGAGCTAGCGGGGTCTACAATGAGCAGTTCTTC. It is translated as CASSLQGASGVYNEQFF.

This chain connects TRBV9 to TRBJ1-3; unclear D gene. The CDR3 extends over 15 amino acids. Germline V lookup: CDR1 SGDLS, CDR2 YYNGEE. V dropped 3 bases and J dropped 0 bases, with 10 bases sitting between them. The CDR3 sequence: CASSGTGSSGNTIYF. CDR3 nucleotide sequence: TGTGCCAGCAGCGGTACGGGGTCCTCTGGAAACACCATATATTTT. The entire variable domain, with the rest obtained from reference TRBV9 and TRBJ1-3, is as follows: DSGVTQTPKHLITATGQRVTLRCSPRSGDLSVYWYQQSLDQGLQFLIQYYNGEERAKGNILERFSAQQFPDLHSELNLSSLELGDSALYFCASSGTGSSGNTIYFGEGSWLTVV.

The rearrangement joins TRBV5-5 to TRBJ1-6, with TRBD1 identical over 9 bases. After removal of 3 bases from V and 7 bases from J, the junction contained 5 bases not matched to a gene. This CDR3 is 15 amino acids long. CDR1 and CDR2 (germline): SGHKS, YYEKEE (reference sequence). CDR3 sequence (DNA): TGTGCCAGCAGCTCATCCGGGACAGGGAATTCACCCCTCCACTTT. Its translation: CASSSSGTGNSPLHF.

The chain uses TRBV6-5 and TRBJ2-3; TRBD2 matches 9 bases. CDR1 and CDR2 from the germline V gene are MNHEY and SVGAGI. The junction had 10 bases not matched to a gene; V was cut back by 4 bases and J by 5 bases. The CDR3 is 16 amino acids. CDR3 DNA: TGTGCCAGCAGTTCCCGGGATAGCGGGGGCGGAGATACGCAGTATTTT. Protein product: CASSSRDSGGGDTQYF.